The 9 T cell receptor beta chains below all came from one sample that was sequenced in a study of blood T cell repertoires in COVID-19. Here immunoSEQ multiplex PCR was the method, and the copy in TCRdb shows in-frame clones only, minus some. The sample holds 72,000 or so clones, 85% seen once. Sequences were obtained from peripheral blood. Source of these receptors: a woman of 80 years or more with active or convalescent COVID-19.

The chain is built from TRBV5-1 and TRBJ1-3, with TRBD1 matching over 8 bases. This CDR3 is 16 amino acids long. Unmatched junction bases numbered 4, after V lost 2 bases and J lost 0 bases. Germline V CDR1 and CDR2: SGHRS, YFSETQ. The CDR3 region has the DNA TGCGCCAGCAGCTTTACAGGGGGAATCTCTGGAAACACCATATATTTT. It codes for CASSFTGGISGNTIYF.

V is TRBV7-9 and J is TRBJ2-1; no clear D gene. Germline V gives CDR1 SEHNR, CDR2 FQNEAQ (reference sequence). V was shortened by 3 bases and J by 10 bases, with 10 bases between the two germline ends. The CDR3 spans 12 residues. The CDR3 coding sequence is TGTGCCAGCAGCTTTTCCTACCGCGAGCAGTTCTTC. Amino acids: CASSFSYREQFF.

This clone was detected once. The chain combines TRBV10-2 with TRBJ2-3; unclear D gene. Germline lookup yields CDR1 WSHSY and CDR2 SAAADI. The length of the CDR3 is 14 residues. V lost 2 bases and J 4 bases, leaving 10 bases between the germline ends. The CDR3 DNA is TGCGCCAGCAGTGAGATCTCGGTTGCAGATACGCAGTATTTT. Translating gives CASSEISVADTQYF.

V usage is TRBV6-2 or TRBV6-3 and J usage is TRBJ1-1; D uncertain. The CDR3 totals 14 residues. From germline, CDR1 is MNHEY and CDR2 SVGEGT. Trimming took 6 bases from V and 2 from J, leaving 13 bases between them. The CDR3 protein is CASSLTEFNTEAFF. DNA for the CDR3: TGTGCCAGCAGCTTAACAGAATTCAACACTGAAGCTTTCTTT.

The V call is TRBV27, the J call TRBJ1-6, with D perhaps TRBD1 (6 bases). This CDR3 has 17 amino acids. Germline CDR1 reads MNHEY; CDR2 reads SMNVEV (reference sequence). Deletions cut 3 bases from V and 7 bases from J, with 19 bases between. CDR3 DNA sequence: TGTGCCAGCAGTTTTGGCGTAGGGACAACCCCCAATTCACCCCTCCACTTT. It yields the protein CASSFGVGTTPNSPLHF.

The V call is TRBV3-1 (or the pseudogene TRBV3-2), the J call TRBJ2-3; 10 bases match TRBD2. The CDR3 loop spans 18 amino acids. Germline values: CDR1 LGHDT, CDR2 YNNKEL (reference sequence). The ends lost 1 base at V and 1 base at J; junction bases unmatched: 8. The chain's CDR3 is CASSQVRPLAGGTDTQYF. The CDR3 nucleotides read TGTGCCAGCAGCCAAGTAAGGCCGCTAGCGGGGGGCACAGATACGCAGTATTTT.

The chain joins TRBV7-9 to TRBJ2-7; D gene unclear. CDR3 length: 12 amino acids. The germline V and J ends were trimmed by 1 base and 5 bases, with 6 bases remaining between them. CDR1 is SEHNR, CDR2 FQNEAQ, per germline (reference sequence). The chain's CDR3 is CASSLGANEQYF. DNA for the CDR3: TGTGCCAGCAGCTTAGGTGCGAACGAGCAGTACTTC. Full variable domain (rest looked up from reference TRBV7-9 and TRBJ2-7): DTGVSQNPRHKITKRGQNVTFRCDPISEHNRLYWYRQTLGQGPEFLTYFQNEAQLEKSRLLSDRFSAERPKGSFSTLEIQRTEQGDSAMYLCASSLGANEQYFGPGTRLTVT.

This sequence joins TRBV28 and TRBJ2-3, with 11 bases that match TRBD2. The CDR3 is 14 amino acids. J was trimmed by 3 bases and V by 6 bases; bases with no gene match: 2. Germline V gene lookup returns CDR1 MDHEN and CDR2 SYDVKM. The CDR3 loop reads CASSLAGGTDTQYF. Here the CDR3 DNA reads TGTGCCAGCAGCTTAGCGGGGGGGACAGATACGCAGTATTTT. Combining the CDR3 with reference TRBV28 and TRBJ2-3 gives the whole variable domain DVKVTQSSRYLVKRTGEKVFLECVQDMDHENMFWYRQDPGLGLRLIYFSYDVKMKEKGDIPEGYSVSREKKERFSLILESASTNQTSMYLCASSLAGGTDTQYFGPGTRLTVL.

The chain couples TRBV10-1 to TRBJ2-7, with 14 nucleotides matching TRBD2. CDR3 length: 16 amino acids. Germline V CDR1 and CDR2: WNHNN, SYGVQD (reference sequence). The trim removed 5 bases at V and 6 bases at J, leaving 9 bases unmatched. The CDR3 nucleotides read TGCGCCAGCAGTCTCGGACTAGCGGGGGGACGGGGCGAGCAGTACTTC. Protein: CASSLGLAGGRGEQYF.